This T cell receptor (beta chain) is from a study of T-cell memory formation after mild COVID-19. For the study at large: Largely, the TCR clusters proved donor specific. Study-wide findings and caveats: Nothing confirmed that second-wave clones peaking on day 37 were specific for SARS-CoV-2. CD4+ bias marked clones expanding day 15 to 37, unlike balanced contracting clones.

Points on this clonotype: The antigen is undetermined.

From 5'RACE with constant-segment primers came TCR alpha and TCR beta cDNA libraries that carried sample barcodes and UMIs. Using its own MiXCR run on the 5' RACE reads, TCRdb lists one record per CDR3 protein. Here the sample spans about 240,000 distinct CDR3 sequences, 8% to 10% being singletons. Germline values: CDR1 DFQATT, CDR2 SNEGSKA (reference sequence). The CDR3 length is 14 residues. V dropped 6 bases and J dropped 0 bases, with 12 bases sitting between them. Sequencing was done on a sample of PBMCs or a T cell subset sorted from them (not recorded which). The V gene is TRBV20-1, the J gene TRBJ2-4; unclear D gene. The receptor was isolated from a man aged 18 to 30 who had mild COVID-19 (a few samples of this study predate the infection). Cell type and time point are not known. The CDR3, as DNA: TGCAGTGCCCCAGGTCGAGGAGCCAAAAACATTCAGTACTTC. Amino acid sequence: CSAPGRGAKNIQYF.